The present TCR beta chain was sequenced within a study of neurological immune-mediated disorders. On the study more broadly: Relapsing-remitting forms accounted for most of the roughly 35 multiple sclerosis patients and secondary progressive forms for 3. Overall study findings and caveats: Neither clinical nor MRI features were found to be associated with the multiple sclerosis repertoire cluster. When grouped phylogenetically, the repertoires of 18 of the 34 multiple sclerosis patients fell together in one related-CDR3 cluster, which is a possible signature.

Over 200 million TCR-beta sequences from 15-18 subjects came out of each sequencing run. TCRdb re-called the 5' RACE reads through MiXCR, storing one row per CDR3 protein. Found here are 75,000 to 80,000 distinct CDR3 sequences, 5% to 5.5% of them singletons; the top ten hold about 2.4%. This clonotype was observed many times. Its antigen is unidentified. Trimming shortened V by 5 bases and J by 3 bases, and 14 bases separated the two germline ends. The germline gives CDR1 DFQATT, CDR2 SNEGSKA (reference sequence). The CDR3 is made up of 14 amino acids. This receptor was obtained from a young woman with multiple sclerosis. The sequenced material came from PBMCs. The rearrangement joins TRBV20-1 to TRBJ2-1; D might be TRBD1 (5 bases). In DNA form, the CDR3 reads TGCAGTGCTGCTTTAGGGGCGGTCTACAATGAGCAGTTCTTC. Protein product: CSAALGAVYNEQFF.